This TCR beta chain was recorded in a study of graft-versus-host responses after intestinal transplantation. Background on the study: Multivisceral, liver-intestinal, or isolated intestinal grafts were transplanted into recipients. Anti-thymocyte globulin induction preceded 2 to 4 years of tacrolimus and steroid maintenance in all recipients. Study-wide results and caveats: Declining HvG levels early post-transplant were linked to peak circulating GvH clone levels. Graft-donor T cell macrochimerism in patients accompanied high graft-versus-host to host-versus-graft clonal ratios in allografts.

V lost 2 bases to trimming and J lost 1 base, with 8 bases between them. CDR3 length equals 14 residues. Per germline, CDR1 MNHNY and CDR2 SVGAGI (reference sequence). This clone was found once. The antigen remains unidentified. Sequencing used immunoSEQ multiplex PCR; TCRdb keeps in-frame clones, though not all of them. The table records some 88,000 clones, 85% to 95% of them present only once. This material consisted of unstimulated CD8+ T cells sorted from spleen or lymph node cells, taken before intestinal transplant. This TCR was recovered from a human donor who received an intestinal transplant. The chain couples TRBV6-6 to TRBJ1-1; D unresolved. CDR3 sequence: CASSYGTQNTEAFF. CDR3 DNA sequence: TGTGCCAGCAGTTACGGCACCCAGAACACTGAAGCTTTCTTT.